The 17 T cell receptor beta chains reported below all come from one sample, sequenced in a study of blood T cells in healthy people across ages. Together with a sample-barcoded 5' primer, a J-beta primer mix was included in a second PCR lasting about 7 to 11 cycles. TCRdb reprocessed the 5' RACE reads with MiXCR, giving one entry per CDR3 protein. In the table there are about 900,000 distinct CDR3 sequences, around 49% of which are singletons. The sequenced sample was blood. The receptors derive from a man aged 25-40 years in good health.

This clonotype was picked up a small number of times. The J gene is TRBJ2-5, the V gene TRBV12-3 or TRBV12-4; no reliable D call. This CDR3 has 15 residues. The ends were cut back, 2 bases at V and 1 base at J, with 11 bases in the middle. The CDR3 protein is CASSLNGRCQETQYF. CDR3 DNA sequence: TGTGCCAGCAGTTTAAACGGTCGGTGCCAAGAGACCCAGTACTTC.

The V gene is TRBV29-1, the J gene TRBJ1-1; D is ambiguous. Trimming removed 0 bases at V and 2 bases at J, with 22 bases between. The germline V gene encodes CDR1 SQVTM and CDR2 ANQGSEA. CDR3 length: 18 amino acids. This CDR3 is CSVEEMQKSRAGNTEAFF. The CDR3 DNA reads TGCAGCGTTGAAGAAATGCAGAAAAGTCGAGCAGGAAACACTGAAGCTTTCTTT.

This clonotype was seen many times. One junction end disagrees with the germline gene, perhaps due to a read error. This chain uses TRBV5-1 with TRBJ2-5; 8 bases line up with TRBD2. The CDR3 covers 15 residues. Per germline, CDR1 SGHRS and CDR2 YFSETQ. CDR3: CASSLQRGPQETQYF. In nucleotides, the CDR3 is TGTGCCAGCAGCCTCCAGCGGGGGCCCCAAGAGACCCAGTACTTC.

This rearrangement joins TRBV12-5 to TRBJ1-6, with a tentative D call TRBD1 (6 bases). In germline, CDR1 is LGHNT, CDR2 FRNRAP. V lost 1 base to trimming and J lost 4 bases, with 17 bases between them. The CDR3 has 18 residues. The CDR3 DNA follows: TGTGCTAGTGGTTTGGGGCAGGGGTGGCCTTTTTATAATTCACCCCTCCACTTT. Its translation: CASGLGQGWPFYNSPLHF. Supplemented by reference TRBV12-5 and TRBJ1-6, the full variable domain reads DARVTQTPRHKVTEMGQEVTMRCQPILGHNTVFWYRQTMMQGLELLAYFRNRAPLDDSGMPKDRFSAEMPDATLATLKIQPSEPRDSAVYFCASGLGQGWPFYNSPLHFGNGTRLTVT.

The chain links TRBV18 to TRBJ1-4; D uncertain. CDR1 KGHSH and CDR2 LQKENI come from the germline V gene. There are 15 residues in the CDR3. Between the trimmed V and J ends, which lost 0 bases and 8 bases, there was a span of 13 bases. Here the CDR3 DNA reads TGTGCCAGCTCACCACCTCGGGCCCTGGGGGAAAAACTGTTTTTT. Translating it yields CASSPPRALGEKLFF. Full variable domain (outside the CDR3, taken from reference TRBV18 and TRBJ1-4): NAGVMQNPRHLVRRRGQEARLRCSPMKGHSHVYWYRQLPEEGLKFMVYLQKENIIDESGMPKERFSAEFPKEGPSILRIQQVVRGDSAAYFCASSPPRALGEKLFFGSGTQLSVL.

The V gene is TRBV12-3 or TRBV12-4, the J gene TRBJ1-5; D ambiguous. This CDR3 has 14 residues. Trimming removed 7 bases at V and 7 bases at J, with 17 bases between. The CDR3 region is CASTVSRVRQPQHF. Written as DNA, the CDR3 is TGTGCCAGCACCGTCAGCCGGGTTCGACAGCCCCAGCATTTT.

A remark on this clonotype: The junction differs from germline at one of its ends, possibly a read error. This chain connects TRBV28 to TRBJ2-3; 9 bases are shared with TRBD2. Germline V CDR1 and CDR2: MDHEN, SYDVKM. CDR3 size: 16 residues. The CDR3 loop is CASRIAGVTSTDTQYF. The CDR3 bases are TGTGCCAGCAGGATAGCGGGGGTGACTAGCACGGATACGCAGTATTTT. The full variable domain, its missing parts supplied by reference TRBV28 and TRBJ2-3, is DVKVTQSSRYLVKRTGEKVFLECVQDMDHENMFWYRQDPGLGLRLIYFSYDVKMKEKGDIPEGYSVSREKKERFSLILESASTNQTSMYLCASRIAGVTSTDTQYFGPGTRLTVL.

This sequence joins TRBV20-1 and TRBJ2-7; 9 nucleotides agree with TRBD1. This CDR3 spans 14 amino acids. Germline-derived CDR1 and CDR2 are DFQATT and SNEGSKA (reference sequence). V was clipped by 2 bases and J by 2 bases; unmatched bases: 4. This chain's CDR3 is CSARLGTGTYEQYF. CDR3 sequence (DNA): TGCAGTGCTAGACTGGGGACAGGGACCTACGAGCAGTACTTC.

This chain links TRBV28 with TRBJ1-4; tentatively, D is TRBD1 (5 bases). Trimming left V 3 bases short and J 6 bases short, with 14 bases between. The CDR3 length is 15 residues. CDR1 is MDHEN, CDR2 SYDVKM, per germline. The CDR3 sequence is CASSLGNLGDEKLFF. The CDR3 bases are TGTGCCAGCAGTTTGGGGAATCTAGGGGATGAAAAACTGTTTTTT.

This clonotype turned up a few times. The J gene is TRBJ2-7, the V gene TRBV11-1; TRBD1 matches 9 bases. CDR1 SGHAT and CDR2 FQDESV come from the germline V gene (reference sequence). The CDR3 spans 14 residues. The V and J ends lost 5 bases and 3 bases, in that order; junction bases with no gene match: 5. CDR3 sequence: CASSKDRGHYEQYF. The CDR3 nucleotides are TGTGCCAGCAGCAAGGACAGGGGACACTACGAGCAGTACTTC.

V and J are TRBV3-1 and TRBJ1-1, with D maybe TRBD1 (5 bases). The CDR3 runs 15 residues. The V and J ends lost 4 bases and 1 base respectively, with 13 bases between them. CDR1 is LGHDT and CDR2 is YNNKEL in the germline V gene (reference sequence). This CDR3 is CASSPASGANTEAFF. DNA of the CDR3: TGTGCCAGCAGCCCAGCTAGCGGGGCGAACACTGAAGCTTTCTTT.

This chain links TRBV28 with TRBJ2-7; D gene uncertain. The J call may not be correct, given that the DNA end is closer to TRBJ2-5. CDR1 is MDHEN and CDR2 is SYDVKM in the germline V gene. This CDR3 has 13 amino acids. The CDR3 DNA follows: TGTGCCAGCAGTTTAGTTAGTATGGAGACCCAGTACTTC. Protein product: CASSLVSMETQYF.

The chain recombines TRBV7-3 with TRBJ2-5; 12 nucleotides align to TRBD1. Germline V gene sequence: CDR1 SGHTA, CDR2 FQGTGA. Trimming cost V 5 bases and J 4 bases; bases outside gene matches: 8. The CDR3 has 16 amino acids. CDR3 sequence: CASSPGTGGIGETQYF. The DNA for the CDR3 is TGTGCCAGCAGCCCCGGGACAGGGGGCATTGGAGAGACCCAGTACTTC.

The rearrangement joins TRBV21-1 to TRBJ1-2; TRBD1 is taken as the D call from the table, unchecked against the DNA. TRBV21-1 is a known pseudogene. The CDR3 loop spans 15 amino acids. CDR3 sequence (DNA): TGTGCCAGCAGCAAAGCGACAGGCGCAAACTATGGCTACACCTTC. This encodes CASSKATGANYGYTF.

The chain links TRBV3-1 to TRBJ1-2; 7 nucleotides agree with TRBD1. The germline V gene has CDR1 LGHDT and CDR2 YNNKEL (reference sequence). Unmatched junction bases numbered 6, after V lost 4 bases and J lost 4 bases. This CDR3 region has 14 residues. The CDR3 protein is CASSPTGTSYGYTF. CDR3 nucleotides: TGTGCCAGCAGCCCGACAGGGACGAGCTATGGCTACACCTTC.

This clonotype was seen more than once but under ten times. The V and J genes are TRBV27 and TRBJ2-7; the D is unclear. Germline assignment: CDR1 MNHEY and CDR2 SMNVEV (reference sequence). The CDR3 totals 14 residues. V lost 5 bases and J 1 base, leaving 12 bases between the germline ends. The CDR3: CASSPWTQSYEQYF. The CDR3, as DNA: TGTGCCAGCAGTCCATGGACCCAGTCCTACGAGCAGTACTTC.

The chain couples TRBV11-2 to TRBJ2-1; TRBD2 agrees at 8 bases. Germline lookup yields CDR1 SGHAT and CDR2 FQNNGV. CDR3 length: 16 residues. Trimming took 4 bases from V and 7 from J; bases not matched to a gene: 12. CDR3 nucleotide sequence: TGTGCCAGCAGCTCGCAGTATAGCGGGGAGCGAAATGAGCAGTTCTTC. Translation: CASSSQYSGERNEQFF. Variable domain in full (rest from reference TRBV11-2 and TRBJ2-1): EAGVAQSPRYKIIEKRQSVAFWCNPISGHATLYWYQQILGQGPKLLIQFQNNGVVDDSQLPKDRFSAERLKGVDSTLKIQPAKLEDSAVYLCASSSQYSGERNEQFFGPGTRLTVL.